These 23 T cell receptor beta chains were all obtained from the same sample, sequenced in a study of blood T cell repertoires in COVID-19. Repertoires were generated with immunoSEQ multiplex PCR, while TCRdb's copy carries only in-frame clones and drops some. The table records 500,000 or so clones, around 90% of them present only once. Sequencing was performed on PBMCs or T cells enriched from blood (not recorded which). Receptors originate from a woman aged 18 to 35 who had recovered from COVID-19.

The J gene is TRBJ1-4, the V gene TRBV27, with TRBD1 matching over 7 bases. V trimming: 5 bases; J trimming: 4 bases; junction bases outside the gene matches: 7. This CDR3 has 15 amino acids. Germline CDR1 reads MNHEY; CDR2 reads SMNVEV (reference sequence). CDR3 amino acids: CASSLNQGVNEKLFF. CDR3 in DNA: TGTGCCAGCAGTCTAAATCAGGGGGTTAATGAAAAACTGTTTTTT. The full variable domain, completed using reference TRBV27 and TRBJ1-4, is EAQVTQNPRYLITVTGKKLTVTCSQNMNHEYMSWYRQDPGLGLRQIYYSMNVEVTDKGDVPEGYKVSRKEKRNFPLILESPSPNQTSLYFCASSLNQGVNEKLFFGSGTQLSVL.

This sequence joins TRBV10-2 and TRBJ2-3; maybe TRBD2 (6 bases). CDR1 and CDR2 from the germline V gene are WSHSY and SAAADI. Trimming shortened V by 0 bases and J by 3 bases, and 13 bases separated the two germline ends. This CDR3 is built from 16 residues. DNA for the CDR3: TGCGCCAGCAGTGAGTCGAAGGGCGGGGAAACAGATACGCAGTATTTT. It translates to CASSESKGGETDTQYF.

This chain links TRBV27 with TRBJ2-3, with 9 bases matching TRBD2. This CDR3 is 15 amino acids long. V shed 5 bases and J 6 bases; nucleotides not matched to a gene: 9. Germline CDR1 and CDR2: MNHEY and SMNVEV (reference sequence). CDR3 DNA sequence: TGTGCCAGCAGTGAGAGTAGCGGGGGAACGGATACGCAGTATTTT. Protein sequence: CASSESSGGTDTQYF.

This clone was counted only a few times. V gene TRBV2 combines with J gene TRBJ2-7; 8 nucleotides line up with TRBD1. V was pared by 6 bases and J by 3 bases, with 7 bases of the junction left unmatched. Germline V lookup: CDR1 SNHLY, CDR2 FYNNEI. The CDR3 totals 14 residues. DNA for the CDR3: TGTGCCAGCAGATCGGACAGGGTGCACTACGAGCAGTACTTC. Its protein is CASRSDRVHYEQYF.

A single count supports this clone. The chain joins TRBV29-1 to TRBJ2-7; D possibly corresponds to TRBD1 (7 bases). The CDR3 has 14 amino acids. Between the trimmed V and J ends, which lost 6 bases and 2 bases, there was a span of 17 bases. Germline CDR1 reads SQVTM; CDR2 reads ANQGSEA. The chain's CDR3 is CSVGGQSNTYEQYF. The CDR3 coding sequence is TGCAGCGTGGGGGGACAGAGCAATACCTACGAGCAGTACTTC.

This chain links TRBV2 with TRBJ1-2; 7 bases fit TRBD1. Germline V CDR1 and CDR2: SNHLY, FYNNEI. The CDR3 extends over 15 amino acids. The V segment lost 5 bases and the J segment 6 bases; nucleotides outside the gene matches: 12. The CDR3 DNA reads TGTGCCAGCAGTTCTTATCCCGGACAGGCTGATGGCTACACCTTC. Its protein is CASSSYPGQADGYTF.

The chain carries TRBV19 and TRBJ1-3; TRBD1 agrees at 7 bases. This CDR3 contains 15 residues. From germline, CDR1 is LNHDA and CDR2 SQIVND (reference sequence). J lost 0 bases, V lost 5 bases, and 4 bases had no gene match. The chain's CDR3 is CASSGQALSGNTIYF. In nucleotides, the CDR3 is TGTGCCAGTAGTGGACAGGCGCTCTCTGGAAACACCATATATTTT.

V and J are TRBV11-3 and TRBJ2-1, with D uncertain. Germline V gene data show CDR1 as SGHNT and CDR2 as YENEEA. The CDR3 runs 15 residues. The ends were cut back, 5 bases at V and 0 bases at J, with 11 bases in the middle. CDR3 bases: TGTGCCAGCAGCCCATCCCCCAGCTCCTACAATGAGCAGTTCTTC. Translated, it gives CASSPSPSSYNEQFF.

The V and J genes are TRBV7-8 and TRBJ1-1; 8 bases are shared with TRBD1. This CDR3 comprises 15 residues. Germline V gene sequence: CDR1 SGHVS, CDR2 FQNEAQ. Unmatched junction bases numbered 9, after V lost 4 bases and J lost 5 bases. This CDR3 reads CASSSRGRAGTEAFF. The CDR3 coding sequence is TGTGCCAGCAGCTCCAGGGGGCGCGCGGGGACTGAAGCTTTCTTT.

This chain uses TRBV19 with TRBJ1-5; D call uncertain. CDR1 and CDR2 (germline): LNHDA, SQIVND (reference sequence). The V end lost 7 bases, the J end lost 0 bases, and 13 bases lay between the germline ends. This CDR3 comprises 15 residues. The DNA of the CDR3 is TGTGCCAGTACCCCGGACGGGAATAGCAATCAGCCCCAGCATTTT. Amino acids: CASTPDGNSNQPQHF.

The V and J genes are TRBV9 and TRBJ1-2; D ambiguous. Germline-derived CDR1 and CDR2 are SGDLS and YYNGEE. The V gene lost 0 bases and the J gene lost 0 bases, with 15 bases spanning the gap. There are 17 residues in the CDR3. The CDR3 DNA reads TGTGCCAGCAGCGTAGGGGCAGATCCTATTGCTAACTATGGCTACACCTTC. Translated, it gives CASSVGADPIANYGYTF.

Only one count was recorded for this clone. The rearrangement links TRBV19 to TRBJ1-1; D perhaps matches TRBD1 (6 bases). The germline V gene encodes CDR1 LNHDA and CDR2 SQIVND (reference sequence). This CDR3 has 13 residues. Between the trimmed V and J ends, which lost 10 bases and 0 bases, there was a span of 12 bases. CDR3 sequence: CATRQELNTEAFF. The DNA of the CDR3 is TGTGCCACCCGACAGGAGCTGAACACTGAAGCTTTCTTT. Drawing the rest from reference TRBV19 and TRBJ1-1, the complete variable domain is DGGITQSPKYLFRKEGQNVTLSCEQNLNHDAMYWYRQDPGQGLRLIYYSQIVNDFQKGDIAEGYSVSREKKESFPLTVTSAQKNPTAFYLCATRQELNTEAFFGQGTRLTVV.

V is TRBV5-1 and J is TRBJ2-5, with a weak D call TRBD2 (6 bases). CDR3 length equals 14 residues. CDR1 is SGHRS, CDR2 YFSETQ, per germline. Trimming shortened V by 4 bases and J by 2 bases, and 12 bases separated the two germline ends. The CDR3 loop reads CASSTGLFQETQYF. CDR3 sequence (DNA): TGCGCCAGCAGCACGGGACTGTTTCAAGAGACCCAGTACTTC.

The V and J genes are TRBV7-9 and TRBJ2-7; tentatively, D is TRBD1 (6 bases). Germline lookup yields CDR1 SEHNR and CDR2 FQNEAQ (reference sequence). The CDR3 runs to 15 residues. V was pared by 5 bases and J by 6 bases, with 20 bases between. The chain's CDR3 is CASSRDTGSEGEQYF. CDR3 nucleotide sequence: TGTGCCAGCAGCCGGGACACGGGGAGTGAAGGCGAGCAGTACTTC.

The J gene is TRBJ2-7, the V gene TRBV18; 8 bases are a match to TRBD1. V lost 6 bases, J lost 3 bases, and 4 bases stayed unmatched. CDR1 is KGHSH, CDR2 LQKENI, per germline. This CDR3 spans 13 amino acids. The CDR3 reads CASSGGQGYEQYF. The DNA of the CDR3 is TGTGCCAGCTCGGGCGGACAGGGCTACGAGCAGTACTTC.

The CDR3 DNA is TGTGCCAGCAGCCATCTCGGAGCGGAGACCCAGTACTTC. It encodes CASSHLGAETQYF. This chain uses TRBV3-1 (or the pseudogene TRBV3-2) with TRBJ2-5, with D hard to call. The length of the CDR3 is 13 residues. The V end lost 3 bases, the J end lost 5 bases, and 10 bases lay between the germline ends. CDR1 and CDR2 from the germline V gene are LGHDT and YNNKEL (reference sequence).

This clone is a singleton in its sample. The chain couples TRBV28 to TRBJ1-2; the match to TRBD1 covers 9 bases. The J segment lost 4 bases and the V segment lost 6 bases, leaving 6 bases of the junction unmatched. Germline CDR1 reads MDHEN; CDR2 reads SYDVKM. The CDR3 is 14 residues long. This CDR3 is CASSPPGQGYGYTF. In nucleotides, the CDR3 is TGTGCCAGCAGCCCGCCGGGACAGGGCTATGGCTACACCTTC.

The chain employs TRBV20-1 and TRBJ1-2; 9 nucleotides line up with TRBD1. The trim removed 3 bases at V and 1 base at J, leaving 15 bases unmatched. Germline CDR1 and CDR2: DFQATT and SNEGSKA (reference sequence). This CDR3 region has 18 residues. The CDR3 region is CSASHNRDRATFNYGYTF. CDR3 nucleotide sequence: TGCAGTGCTAGTCATAATCGGGACAGGGCCACCTTTAACTATGGCTACACCTTC.

The chain couples TRBV7-9 to TRBJ2-5, with D possibly TRBD2 on 6 matching bases. V was shortened by 1 base and J by 5 bases, with 11 bases between the two germline ends. The length of the CDR3 is 14 residues. The germline V gene encodes CDR1 SEHNR and CDR2 FQNEAQ (reference sequence). The CDR3: CASSLGGVLETQYF. CDR3 coding DNA: TGTGCCAGCAGCTTAGGGGGGGTTTTGGAGACCCAGTACTTC.

Details on this clone: The sample contains more than one DNA sequence encoding this CDR3. The genes are TRBV19 and TRBJ1-2; TRBD1 matches 7 bases. The CDR3 sequence is 14 residues long. The junction had 10 bases not matched to a gene; V was cut back by 4 bases and J by 8 bases. Germline V lookup: CDR1 LNHDA, CDR2 SQIVND (reference sequence). The CDR3 DNA is TGTGCCAGTAGTACCAGACAGGGATCTGAAGGCTACACCTTC. Protein product: CASSTRQGSEGYTF.

J is TRBJ2-2 and V is TRBV24-1; 8 bases are shared with TRBD2. The CDR3 loop spans 16 amino acids. Trimming cost V 2 bases and J 4 bases; bases outside gene matches: 5. Germline CDR1 reads KGHDR; CDR2 reads SFDVKD. CDR3 nucleotides: TGTGCCACCAGTGATTCCGGGACTAGAATCACCGGGGAGCTGTTTTTT. Amino acid sequence: CATSDSGTRITGELFF.

The chain uses TRBV30 and TRBJ2-5, with 7 bases lining up with TRBD1. This CDR3 is 15 amino acids long. Germline CDR1 GTSNPN, CDR2 SVGIG (reference sequence). J lost 5 bases, V lost 1 base, and 10 bases had no gene match. The CDR3 region is CAWSDYTGDRETQYF. The CDR3 nucleotides read TGTGCCTGGAGTGACTACACAGGGGATAGGGAGACCCAGTACTTC.

This chain links TRBV29-1 with TRBJ1-1; unclear D gene. Trimming shortened V by 4 bases and J by 0 bases, and 18 bases separated the two germline ends. The CDR3 runs to 16 residues. CDR1 and CDR2 (germline): SQVTM, ANQGSEA. This CDR3 is CSVANPGSGMNTEAFF. The CDR3 DNA is TGCAGCGTTGCCAATCCGGGGAGCGGCATGAACACTGAAGCTTTCTTT.